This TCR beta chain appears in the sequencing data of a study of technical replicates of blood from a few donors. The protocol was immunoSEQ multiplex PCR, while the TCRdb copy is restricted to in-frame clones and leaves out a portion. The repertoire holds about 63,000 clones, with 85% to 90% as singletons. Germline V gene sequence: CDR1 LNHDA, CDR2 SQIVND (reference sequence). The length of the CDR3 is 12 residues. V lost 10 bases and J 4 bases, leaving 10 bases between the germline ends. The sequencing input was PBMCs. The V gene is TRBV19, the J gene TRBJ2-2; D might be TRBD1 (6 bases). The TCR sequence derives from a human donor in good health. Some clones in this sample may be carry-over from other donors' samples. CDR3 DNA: TGTGCCATCAAAGGGGGCACCGGGGAGCTGTTTTTT. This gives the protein CAIKGGTGELFF.